This T cell receptor (beta chain) was retrieved from a study of cytomegalovirus exposure and HLA in healthy donors. Study conclusions and caveats: The study flagged around 160 TCR beta chains as cytomegalovirus-associated. The sole available immune exposure information was CMV serostatus. Presence/absence analysis assumed near-uniform sequencing depth across donors.

On this clone: What it recognizes is unknown.

The primer mix had 60 Vbeta and 13 Jbeta primers. Authors' methods: Around 9.9 million shared chains were among the 80 million or so unique TCR beta chains that a later analysis counted. Sequencing was performed with immunoSEQ multiplex PCR; in TCRdb, only in-frame clones are kept and a portion is missing. V, J and clone size are taken as reported in that table, and D and trimming were inferred from the DNA itself. The table shows some 180,000 clones, with 77% occurring only once. The CDR3 totals 14 residues. Germline lookup yields CDR1 LNHDA and CDR2 SQIVND (reference sequence). Losses at the gene ends were 3 bases for V and 3 bases for J; bases not matched to a gene: 2.

The sequenced material came from PBMCs. This sequence joins TRBV19 and TRBJ2-7; TRBD1 matches at 10 bases. The source is a woman aged 60-75 years in good health and CMV-seropositive. The CDR3 reads CASSIRTGGYEQYF. The CDR3 nucleotides read TGTGCCAGTAGTATTAGGACAGGGGGCTACGAGCAGTACTTC.